This TCR beta chain was identified during a study of blood T cell repertoires in COVID-19. For the study at large: Acute and convalescent COVID-19 specimens originated in the United States, Italy and Spain.

The CDR3 sequence is 15 residues long. The ends lost 0 bases at V and 4 bases at J; junction bases unmatched: 5. Germline CDR1 SGHRS, CDR2 YFSETQ. The protocol was immunoSEQ multiplex PCR, while the TCRdb copy is restricted to in-frame clones and leaves out a portion. The sample has roughly 56,000 clones, 80% to 95% seen once; the top ten hold 4.5% to 5.5%. The source of this sequence is a man aged 45-65 years with active COVID-19. This chain connects TRBV5-1 to TRBJ2-3; 7 positions agree with TRBD1. Material: peripheral blood. CDR3: CASSLGQGGPDTQYF. CDR3 sequence (DNA): TGCGCCAGCAGCTTGGGACAGGGTGGCCCAGATACGCAGTATTTT.